This T cell receptor beta chain emerged from a study of immunodeficiency (dated by TCRdb to 2018 to 2020). Study-wide context: Repertoire analysis was done to look for VDJ recombination defects and oligoclonality. Findings and caveats that apply to the study as a whole: V-J pairing and productive entropy in CD4+ T cells appeared similar in patients and controls. Severe oligoclonality, as judged by top-100 and total clonotype frequencies, was observed in patient CD8+ T cells but not in patient CD4+ T cells. In entropy comparisons, n=3 (open circles) was shown for patients versus healthy controls, and a thymic development effect was only suggested as possible.

After extraction using the QIAamp DNA Blood Mini Kit, genomic DNA was sent off for immunoSEQ repertoire analysis. Using a standard quantity of genomic DNA template, multiplex PCR was run to amplify the CDR3 regions. PCR products were sequenced on an Illumina platform. The original pipeline was this. Sequences were aligned to a reference, with V, D and J gene definitions taken from IMGT. To get rid of PCR and sequencing errors, closely related sequences were merged using a nearest-neighbor clustering algorithm. V, D and J usage in productive unique and total sequences was analyzed using ImmunoSEQ Analyzer tools and R version 3.6.1. The table comes from immuneACCESS by way of TCRdb, which keeps in-frame sequences with V and J called. Part of the clones is missing from these tables; in studies checked, under half for an unresolved V gene and the rest for unknown reasons. V and J calls and clone size are given by that table; D and trimming were obtained from the DNA. The sample table records roughly 1,400 clones; around 96% of these occur just once. The ten biggest clones cover about 1.1% of the sample.

On this clone: Its antigen is unknown. No base qualities exist here, and no much larger clone lies one base off it.

Before TCR sequencing, CD3+CD4+ T cells were sorted from fresh PBMCs. The sequence derives from a girl aged 2 to 9. Sequenced: CD4+ T cells from blood.

The DNA sequence is given as TGCGCCAGCAGCCAAGGGACTGCCTCCTACGAGCAGTACTTC. Its protein is CASSQGTASYEQYF. The chain is assembled from TRBV4-3 and TRBJ2-7; possibly the D gene is TRBD2, per 5 matching bases. Measured from the cysteine to the phenylalanine, the CDR3 is 14 residues long. The DNA shown is the 42-base CDR3, in frame from base 1. From a lookup of the germline V gene, CDR1 and CDR2 are LGHNA and YSLEER. The germline ends are 7 bases apart after V is trimmed by 1 base and J by 0 bases.